This T cell receptor beta chain derives from a study of monozygotic twins with inflammatory bowel disease. The CDR3 consists of 14 residues. Per germline, CDR1 SQVTM and CDR2 ANQGSEA. From the 5' RACE reads, TCRdb lists one entry per CDR3 protein and no DNA. The clone table shows around 200,000 distinct CDR3 sequences, with the ten largest holding 1.6%. Investigators extracted total RNA from whole blood and did not sort T cells. Sequenced material: blood. V usage is TRBV29-1 and J usage is TRBJ2-1; TCRdb gives TRBD1 as the D gene, but with no DNA this cannot be confirmed. The origin of this receptor is a human donor with ulcerative colitis or Crohn's disease, or a healthy co-twin of an affected twin (not recorded which). CDR3 in amino acids: CSVTRQGAYNEQFF.